This TCR beta chain came from a study of a mutant IDH1 vaccine in newly diagnosed glioma. Notes on the study in general: The authors found pseudoprogression apparently unrelated to changes in top peripheral T cell clonotypes. Researchers report vaccine-induced immune responses in 93.3% of patients.

The time point is: week 23, last vaccination. Mutant IDH1 20-mer peptide, at 300 ug, made up each vaccine dose, with topical imiquimod. The junction had 14 bases not matched to a gene; V was cut back by 5 bases and J by 8 bases. The CDR3 covers 16 residues. Germline V gene data show CDR1 as SGHTA and CDR2 as FQGTGA. Concerning this clone: The antigen remains unidentified.

Data came from immunoSEQ multiplex PCR; TCRdb stores just in-frame clones and leaves some out. The data contain around 39,000 clones, approximately 84% of them singletons. The starting material was PBMCs, obtained from a glioma patient whose treatment included an IDH1 peptide vaccine. The clonotype was recovered from a woman aged 18-35 years with glioma. Some clones in this sample may be carry-over from other donors' samples. The J gene is TRBJ2-1, the V gene TRBV7-3; 8 bases are a match to TRBD1. CDR3 DNA sequence: TGTGCCAGCAGCCCTCGGGGCAGGGGGCCGATCGATGAGCAGTTCTTC. The encoded protein is CASSPRGRGPIDEQFF.